This entry is about one T cell receptor beta chain. Which antigen it targets is not known. Qualities for individual bases were not recorded, and no much larger clone is one base off. In light of the paper, this sample's time point label describes: baseline before first vaccination. The vaccinee samples were drawn from two UK trials, COV001 and COV002, one of which was a single-blind randomized controlled phase 2/3 trial testing AZD1222 (ChAdOx1 nCoV-19) in healthy adults. Trial participant PBMC samples were collected at day 0 and day 28 after the second dose for TCRbeta chain sequencing. This specimen comes from a study of T cell responses to AZD1222 COVID-19 vaccine listed by TCRdb under 2021. In terms of the full investigation: AZD1222 recipients whose second dose came at about 4 weeks and those whose second dose came at about 12 weeks were combined into one group, since spike-specific TCR depth and breadth did not differ between the two schedules. TCR sequencing covered over 230 trial participants: about 210 given two doses of AZD1222 and 26 given two doses of MenACWY control vaccine. Enrollment into the trials was organized by age into subgroups of 18-55, 56-69 and 70-plus years, and those subgroups contained about 150, 27 and 61 TCR-sequenced participants, respectively. Study-wide conclusions, independent of this receptor: Conclusions about previously exposed vaccinees are limited because only five to seven AZD1222 recipients were SARS-CoV-2 seropositive at baseline. After two AZD1222 doses, both the breadth and the depth of spike-specific TCRs were significantly higher than at day 0 and than in MenACWY recipients. Nearly half of unique spike-specific TCRs reportedly recognized epitopes outside regions mutated in the B.1.351 and B.1.1.7 variants. Because no day 14 peak-response samples were available, the repertoires could be characterized only after the peak T cell response. Participants were mostly white British and included more females than males, and it was suggested by the authors that clonal diversity may have been underestimated. The whole spike protein was spanned by vaccine-associated CD4 TCRs, and dominant responses were seen in regions 160-218 and 743-854. The 56-69-year group was small, and its depth increase did not reach significance, likely because of low power.

CDR1 and CDR2 were assigned from the germline V gene (reference sequence) as LNHDA and SQIVND. Reading from cysteine to phenylalanine, the CDR3 counts 14 amino acids. Only the CDR3 DNA is retained, 42 bases long and in frame from the first base. V gives up 3 bases and J gives up 2 bases, and the segment between their germline ends measures 10 bases. The CDR3 regions of human TCRbeta chains were analyzed by immunosequencing. The published analysis was carried out like this. Repertoire TCRs were matched against a reference library of SARS-CoV-2-specific TCRs generated with the MIRA antigen-specificity platform. Breadth meant the fraction of unique TCRs that were SARS-CoV-2-associated, whereas depth meant the fraction of total T cells that were SARS-CoV-2-associated. Using the MIRA data, each spike-specific TCR was assigned both to the spike region to which the TCR was reactive and to a CD4 or CD8 class. Log10-transformed breadth and depth values were compared by one-way ANOVA with Sidak's multiple comparisons tests. TCRdb holds this immuneACCESS table with in-frame rearrangements only. Some clones are missing; in checked studies, unresolved V genes explain under half, and the rest has no known cause. The V and J calls and clone size are taken from that table; D and trimming were inferred from the DNA. A total of 95,000 to 100,000 clones appear in this sample, around nine tenths of them only once. The ten largest make up approximately 1.3% of the sample.

This specimen consisted of peripheral blood, obtained on day 0 of AZD1222 vaccination. The sequence links TRBV19 to TRBJ1-1; the D gene remains uncertain. The TCR was taken from an adult in good health. The sequence in DNA is TGTGCCAGTAGTATTGGACGGATCAACACTGAAGCTTTCTTT. Its protein reads: CASSIGRINTEAFF.